The rows below give T cell receptor beta chains drawn from one sample of a study of T cell responses to AZD1222 COVID-19 vaccine. Profiling relied on immunoSEQ multiplex PCR, and the TCRdb table lists in-frame clones only, not all of them. The sample lists 95,000 to 150,000 clones, more than 85% occurring once. The sequencing here drew on peripheral blood, taken on day 0 of AZD1222 vaccination. The source is an adult in good health. Each CDR3 is given with its conserved first and last residue. Each record gives: CDR3 protein, CDR3 DNA, clone size, V gene, J gene, D gene. The D gene is left open where the match is weak. Expanded clones get a size class; other rows say once, few or many, or leave the size out.

CDR3 protein: CASRPAGAYGYTF
CDR3 DNA: TGTGCCAGCAGACCCGCAGGGGCCTATGGCTACACCTTC
clone size: -
V gene: TRBV9
J gene: TRBJ1-2
D gene: -

CDR3 protein: CASSPLAGGDTQYF
CDR3 DNA: TGTGCCAGCAGCCCTCTCGCGGGGGGGGATACGCAGTATTTT
clone size: few
V gene: TRBV7-2
J gene: TRBJ2-3
D gene: TRBD2

CDR3 protein: CASSSPATTYEQYF
CDR3 DNA: TGTGCCAGCAGCTCCCCGGCAACCACCTACGAGCAGTACTTC
clone size: -
V gene: TRBV7-9
J gene: TRBJ2-7
D gene: -

CDR3 protein: CAISAEGRGGELFF
CDR3 DNA: TGTGCCATCTCAGCGGAAGGTCGCGGCGGGGAGCTGTTTTTT
clone size: -
V gene: TRBV10-3
J gene: TRBJ2-2
D gene: -

CDR3 protein: CASSPPRQGLGKNIQYF
CDR3 DNA: TGTGCCAGCAGCCCCCCCCGTCAGGGGCTCGGCAAAAACATTCAGTACTTC
clone size: -
V gene: TRBV11-3
J gene: TRBJ2-4
D gene: -

CDR3 protein: CASSLGSGEQYF
CDR3 DNA: TGTGCCAGCAGCTTAGGGAGCGGGGAGCAGTACTTC
clone size: few
V gene: TRBV7-9
J gene: TRBJ2-7
D gene: -

CDR3 protein: CASRTGGDTQYF
CDR3 DNA: TGCGCCAGCAGGACAGGGGGCGATACGCAGTATTTT
clone size: once
V gene: TRBV5-1
J gene: TRBJ2-3
D gene: TRBD1

CDR3 protein: CSAWGQLEQYF
CDR3 DNA: TGCAGTGCTTGGGGACAACTCGAGCAGTACTTC
clone size: -
V gene: TRBV20-1
J gene: TRBJ2-7
D gene: -

CDR3 protein: CAIKNYGYTF
CDR3 DNA: TGTGCCATCAAGAACTATGGCTACACCTTC
clone size: once
V gene: TRBV10-3
J gene: TRBJ1-2
D gene: -

CDR3 protein: CASSSFSGSPLHF
CDR3 DNA: TGTGCCAGCAGTTCCTTCTCGGGTTCACCCCTCCACTTT
clone size: -
V gene: TRBV12-3/TRBV12-4
J gene: TRBJ1-6
D gene: -